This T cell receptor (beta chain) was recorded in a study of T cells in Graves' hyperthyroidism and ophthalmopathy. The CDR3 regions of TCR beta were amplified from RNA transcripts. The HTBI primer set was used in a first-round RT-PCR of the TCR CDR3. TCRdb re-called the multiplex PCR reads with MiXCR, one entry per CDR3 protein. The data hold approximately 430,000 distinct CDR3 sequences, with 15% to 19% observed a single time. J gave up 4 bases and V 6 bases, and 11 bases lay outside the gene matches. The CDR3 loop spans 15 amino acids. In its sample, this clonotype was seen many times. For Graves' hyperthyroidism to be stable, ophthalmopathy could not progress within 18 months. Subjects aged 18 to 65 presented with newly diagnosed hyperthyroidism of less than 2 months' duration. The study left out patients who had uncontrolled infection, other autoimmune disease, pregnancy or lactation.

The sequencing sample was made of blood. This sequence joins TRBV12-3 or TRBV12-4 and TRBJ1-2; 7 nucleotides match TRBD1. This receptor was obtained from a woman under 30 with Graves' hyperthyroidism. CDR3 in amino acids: CASSQTGAGSYGYTF. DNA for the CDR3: TGTGCCAGCAGCCAAACAGGGGCGGGATCCTATGGCTACACCTTC.